The 12 T cell receptor beta chains presented below share a single source sample, sequenced in a study. TCRdb passed the RT-PCR reads through MiXCR, listing each CDR3 protein once. The sample lists about 680,000 distinct CDR3 sequences; over 12% were seen once. The sequencing sample was made of memory CD4+ T cells from blood. The source is a female donor in good health, serving as a healthy control.

Points on this clonotype: A read error may account for a junction end that differs from germline. The rearrangement uses TRBV15 and TRBJ1-3; D is uncertain. Germline V gene lookup returns CDR1 LNHNV and CDR2 YYDKDF (reference sequence). The CDR3 totals 16 residues. The CDR3 protein is CATSRDPAISRNTIYF. The CDR3 DNA reads as TGTGCCACCAGCAGAGATCCGGCAATCTCTAGAAACACCATATATTTT.

This chain connects TRBV20-1 to TRBJ1-1, with D hard to call. CDR3 size: 13 residues. V dropped 6 bases and J dropped 5 bases, with 16 bases sitting between them. Germline V gene sequence: CDR1 DFQATT, CDR2 SNEGSKA (reference sequence). CDR3 DNA: TGCAGTGCAATGACTGAGGTCGATACTGAAGCTTTCTTT. Translated, it gives CSAMTEVDTEAFF.

This clonotype has just a few counts. This chain uses TRBV7-9 with TRBJ1-2, with unresolved D. The CDR3 runs 14 residues. Germline CDR1 SEHNR, CDR2 FQNEAQ (reference sequence). With 1 base removed from V and 2 bases from J, the gap between germline ends came to 8 bases. In nucleotides, the CDR3 is TGTGCCAGCAGCTTAGGAGCGGTGAACTATGGCTACACCTTC. This gives the protein CASSLGAVNYGYTF. Looking up the rest from reference TRBV7-9 and TRBJ1-2 gives the full variable domain: DTGVSQNPRHKITKRGQNVTFRCDPISEHNRLYWYRQTLGQGPEFLTYFQNEAQLEKSRLLSDRFSAERPKGSFSTLEIQRTEQGDSAMYLCASSLGAVNYGYTFGSGTRLTVV.

This clonotype was detected a few times. CDR3 loop: CSARRQGWVDTEAFF. CDR3 nucleotides: TGCAGTGCTAGGCGGCAGGGATGGGTGGACACTGAAGCTTTCTTT. The rearrangement links TRBV20-1 to TRBJ1-1; maybe TRBD1 (5 bases). The CDR3 extends over 15 amino acids. The germline V gene encodes CDR1 DFQATT and CDR2 SNEGSKA (reference sequence). Trimming took off 3 bases at V and 3 bases at J, with 17 bases between the two ends.

There are a few counts of this clonotype. V usage is TRBV7-9 and J usage is TRBJ2-3, with 7 nucleotides matching TRBD1. V gave up 5 bases and J gave up 4 bases; unmatched junction bases: 12. CDR1 is SEHNR and CDR2 is FQNEAQ in the germline V gene (reference sequence). This CDR3 is 16 amino acids long. This chain's CDR3 is CASSPRQGRSADTQYF. In nucleotides, the CDR3 is TGTGCCAGCAGCCCTAGACAGGGAAGGAGTGCAGATACGCAGTATTTT.

This clonotype was detected only a few times. V gene TRBV20-1 combines with J gene TRBJ2-1; D is ambiguous. The CDR3 runs to 13 residues. Germline CDR1 reads DFQATT; CDR2 reads SNEGSKA (reference sequence). V was shortened by 0 bases and J by 7 bases, with 10 bases between the two germline ends. In DNA form, the CDR3 reads TGCAGTGCTAGAGATCCGAGCCTTAATGAGCAGTTCTTC. Protein: CSARDPSLNEQFF.

The chain joins TRBV20-1 to TRBJ2-3, with a possible D match to TRBD2 (6 bases). Trimming took off 0 bases at V and 4 bases at J, with 14 bases between the two ends. The CDR3 sequence is 15 residues long. Germline loops: CDR1 DFQATT, CDR2 SNEGSKA (reference sequence). The CDR3 is CSARDPRGNSDTQYF. CDR3 DNA sequence: TGCAGTGCTAGAGATCCGCGCGGGAATTCAGATACGCAGTATTTT.

This clonotype was seen repeatedly, ten times or more. J is TRBJ1-2 and V is TRBV6-5; unclear D gene. The V gene lost 6 bases and the J gene lost 1 base, with 12 bases spanning the gap. The CDR3 totals 14 residues. In germline, CDR1 is MNHEY, CDR2 SVGAGI. The CDR3 bases are TGTGCCAGCAGCCGGGTTGGGGATAACTATGGCTACACCTTC. It yields the protein CASSRVGDNYGYTF.

Only a few counts were recorded for this clonotype. The V and J genes are TRBV20-1 and TRBJ2-5; 7 bases line up with TRBD2. V dropped 0 bases and J dropped 7; count of bases not matched to a gene: 8. CDR3 length: 14 residues. From germline, CDR1 is DFQATT and CDR2 SNEGSKA (reference sequence). CDR3 sequence (DNA): TGCAGTGCTAGAGATTGGGAGGGCGTTTGGACCCAGTACTTC. This codes for CSARDWEGVWTQYF.

V gene TRBV12-3 or TRBV12-4 combines with J gene TRBJ1-2, with no clear D. Trimming removed 5 bases from V and 8 bases from J, with 12 bases in between. CDR3 size: 12 residues. In nucleotides, the CDR3 is TGTGCCAGCAGTCCCAATAGCGGGGGCTACACCTTC. It encodes CASSPNSGGYTF.

The rearrangement uses TRBV5-4 and TRBJ1-4, with 8 bases aligning to TRBD1. V shed 4 bases, J shed 3 bases, and the junction held 2 bases outside the gene matches. Germline CDR1 SGHNT, CDR2 YYREEE (reference sequence). CDR3 length equals 14 residues. CDR3 nucleotides: TGTGCCAGCAGCCAGGGGGCTCCTAATGAAAAACTGTTTTTT. The encoded protein is CASSQGAPNEKLFF. Full variable domain (rest looked up from reference TRBV5-4 and TRBJ1-4): ETGVTQSPTHLIKTRGQQVTLRCSSQSGHNTVSWYQQALGQGPQFIFQYYREEENGRGNFPPRFSGLQFPNYSSELNVNALELDDSALYLCASSQGAPNEKLFFGSGTQLSVL.

This clonotype was recorded a few times. This may stem from a read error, because a much larger clone lies one nucleotide away. The chain combines TRBV7-2 with TRBJ2-5; 8 nucleotides align to TRBD1. V gave up 5 bases and J gave up 5 bases; unmatched junction bases: 4. Germline lookup yields CDR1 SGHTA and CDR2 FQGNSA. The CDR3 runs 13 residues. DNA of the CDR3: TGTGCCAGCAGCCTGGACAGGGTTGAGACCCAGTACTTC. It translates to CASSLDRVETQYF.